The clone carrying this T cell receptor beta chain was recorded once. The antigen remains undetermined. The V gene's germline CDR1 is SGHNT and CDR2 YYREEE (reference sequence). Trimming cost V 1 base and J 9 bases; bases outside gene matches: 5. The CDR3 extends over 15 amino acids. These data are taken from a study of cytomegalovirus exposure and HLA in healthy donors. Findings and caveats of the study: Indistinguishable V segments, including TRBV6-2 and TRBV6-3, were excluded. Trimming of TCR beta V- and J-genes showed a link, identified in a later analysis, to a missense DCLRE1C variant. Among TCR beta chains of equal frequency, HLA-associated ones were more clonally expanded in a later analysis.

This PCR relied on a set of 60 Vbeta primers and 13 Jbeta primers. TCRdb's copy holds only in-frame clones and misses some; the assay was immunoSEQ multiplex PCR. This sample has about 180,000 clones, with about 80% found just once. The sequence came from a middle-aged man in good health and CMV-seropositive. Source material: PBMCs. The chain employs TRBV5-4 and TRBJ2-1; 12 nucleotides agree with TRBD2. DNA for the CDR3: TGTGCCAGCAGCTTGAAGACTAGCGGGAGTGGTGAGCAGTTCTTC. As protein: CASSLKTSGSGEQFF.